A single sample gave rise to the 24 T cell receptor beta chains below, sequenced in a study of blood T cell repertoires in COVID-19. The table came from immunoSEQ multiplex PCR; TCRdb's copy has only in-frame clones and leaves some out. This sample has about 150,000 clones, with 83% found just once. Sequenced material: peripheral blood. These receptors all stem from a woman between 55 and 75 years old with COVID-19, enrolled during active disease.

In its sample, this clone was seen once. The chain joins TRBV5-8 to TRBJ1-4; no clear D gene. Germline assignment: CDR1 SGHTS and CDR2 YDEGEE. This CDR3 is 15 amino acids long. V lost 1 base and J lost 6, with 13 bases in between. The CDR3 loop is CASSLNTLRDEKLFF. In nucleotides, the CDR3 is TGTGCCAGCAGCTTGAATACTTTACGGGATGAAAAACTGTTTTTT.

A word on this clone: A junction boundary mismatches the germline segment, possibly from a read error. The V call is TRBV4-1, the J call TRBJ1-2, with D perhaps TRBD1 (5 bases). The CDR3 loop spans 15 amino acids. Germline V gene data show CDR1 as MGHRA and CDR2 as YSYEKL. The CDR3 is CAGSQASTVNYGYTF. CDR3 bases: TGCGCCGGCAGCCAAGCCTCGACAGTTAACTATGGCTACACCTTC.

V and J are TRBV3-1 (or the pseudogene TRBV3-2) and TRBJ1-3; D is undetermined. CDR3 length: 15 residues. V was cut by 2 bases and J by 0 bases, with 8 bases left in between. Germline assignment: CDR1 LGHDT and CDR2 YNNKEL (reference sequence). The CDR3 here is CASSQSLFSGNTIYF. The CDR3 DNA reads TGTGCCAGCAGCCAAAGCCTATTCTCTGGAAACACCATATATTTT.

The gene calls are TRBV7-9 and TRBJ1-1; D not resolved. The germline V and J ends were trimmed by 3 bases and 8 bases, with 7 bases remaining between them. The V gene's germline CDR1 is SEHNR and CDR2 FQNEAQ (reference sequence). CDR3 length: 11 residues. CDR3 bases: TGTGCCAGCAGCTTTACGGAGGAAGCTTTCTTT. Encoded protein: CASSFTEEAFF. The complete variable domain, with remaining parts taken from reference TRBV7-9 and TRBJ1-1, reads DTGVSQNPRHKITKRGQNVTFRCDPISEHNRLYWYRQTLGQGPEFLTYFQNEAQLEKSRLLSDRFSAERPKGSFSTLEIQRTEQGDSAMYLCASSFTEEAFFGQGTRLTVV.

The rearrangement uses TRBV30 and TRBJ2-3, with 11 bases fitting TRBD2. The V gene end was trimmed by 1 base and the J gene end by 6 bases; junction bases not matched to a gene: 6. CDR1 is GTSNPN, CDR2 SVGIG, per germline (reference sequence). The CDR3 covers 15 residues. The CDR3 nucleotides read TGTGCCTGGAGTGAGGTACTAGCGGGAGCCGATACGCAGTATTTT. It specifies CAWSEVLAGADTQYF.

The chain combines TRBV10-2 with TRBJ2-7; TRBD1 might be the D (6 bases). Germline assignment: CDR1 WSHSY and CDR2 SAAADI. This CDR3 spans 13 amino acids. V was shortened by 8 bases and J by 0 bases, with 11 bases between the two germline ends. The CDR3: CASATGSSYEQYV. The CDR3 region has the DNA TGCGCCAGCGCTACAGGGAGCTCCTACGAGCAGTACGTC.

The chain combines TRBV19 with TRBJ1-5; D call uncertain. V lost 5 bases and J 1 base, leaving 12 bases between the germline ends. Germline assignment: CDR1 LNHDA and CDR2 SQIVND (reference sequence). The CDR3 extends over 15 amino acids. CDR3 sequence reads: CASSESSVSNQPQHF. In DNA, the CDR3 is TGTGCCAGTAGTGAGAGTAGTGTCAGCAATCAGCCCCAGCATTTT.

This clone came up once. The chain links TRBV7-6 to TRBJ2-5, with D possibly being TRBD1 (6 bases). Trimming left V 6 bases short and J 2 bases short, with 19 bases between. The CDR3 covers 16 residues. CDR1 is SGHVS, CDR2 FNYEAQ, per germline. The CDR3 loop is CASSPYPPGQQETQYF. The CDR3 nucleotides are TGTGCCAGCAGTCCTTACCCTCCGGGACAACAAGAGACCCAGTACTTC.

This chain uses TRBV14 with TRBJ1-1; D not resolved. The CDR3 is 13 amino acids. The V end was cut by 0 bases, the J end by 5 bases, with 7 bases between. Germline loops: CDR1 SGHDN, CDR2 FVKESK. In DNA form, the CDR3 reads TGTGCCAGCAGCCAAGATTTACAGACTGAAGCTTTCTTT. Translating gives CASSQDLQTEAFF.

V is TRBV3-1 (or the pseudogene TRBV3-2) and J is TRBJ1-4; 10 positions agree with TRBD1. The V gene's germline CDR1 is LGHDT and CDR2 YNNKEL (reference sequence). The CDR3 spans 16 residues. The J segment lost 6 bases and the V segment lost 2 bases, leaving 6 bases of the junction unmatched. The CDR3 coding sequence is TGTGCCAGCAGCCAACTCTCCGGGACAGGGGATGAAAAACTGTTTTTT. This encodes CASSQLSGTGDEKLFF.

This chain joins TRBV3-1 (or the pseudogene TRBV3-2) and TRBJ1-1; 8 nucleotides line up with TRBD1. V lost 4 bases, J lost 4 bases, and 8 bases stayed unmatched. Germline CDR1 and CDR2: LGHDT and YNNKEL (reference sequence). The CDR3 is 15 residues long. The CDR3 region has the DNA TGTGCCAGCAGCCCTAACAGGGGGTCCAGCACTGAAGCTTTCTTT. It specifies CASSPNRGSSTEAFF.

The V gene is TRBV4-1, the J gene TRBJ1-2; D is ambiguous. The V end lost 0 bases, the J end lost 4 bases, and 12 bases lay between the germline ends. CDR3 length equals 15 residues. CDR1 is MGHRA, CDR2 YSYEKL, per germline. The CDR3: CASSQDGGRVYGYTF. In DNA form, the CDR3 reads TGCGCCAGCAGCCAAGATGGAGGCAGAGTCTATGGCTACACCTTC.

V usage is TRBV6-1 and J usage is TRBJ1-5; D unclear. The CDR3 is 13 residues long. The ends were cut back, 3 bases at V and 3 bases at J, with 6 bases in the middle. Germline lookup yields CDR1 MNHNS and CDR2 SASEGT. The CDR3 here is CASSDTVNQPQHF. CDR3 bases: TGTGCCAGCAGTGATACGGTCAATCAGCCCCAGCATTTT.

The chain links TRBV2 to TRBJ1-6; the match to TRBD1 covers 7 bases. CDR3 size: 15 residues. Losses at the gene ends were 3 bases for V and 7 bases for J; bases not matched to a gene: 6. Germline lookup yields CDR1 SNHLY and CDR2 FYNNEI. Written as DNA, the CDR3 is TGTGCCAGCAGTGAGGGGGGACAGCCAAATTCACCCCTCCACTTT. Its protein product is CASSEGGQPNSPLHF.

The V call is TRBV29-1, the J call TRBJ2-5, with TRBD2 identical over 10 bases. With V trimmed by 7 bases and J by 6 bases, 8 bases remained unmatched. This CDR3 contains 13 residues. Germline loops: CDR1 SQVTM, CDR2 ANQGSEA. The CDR3 coding sequence is TGCAGCGCAAGACTAGCGGGTATGCAGACCCAGTACTTC. Translating gives CSARLAGMQTQYF.

This chain links TRBV5-6 with TRBJ2-5, with D tentatively TRBD2 (7 bases). Trimming took 5 bases from V and 2 from J, leaving 16 bases between them. The CDR3 loop spans 15 amino acids. Germline CDR1 SGHDT, CDR2 YYEEEE. This CDR3 is CASSIEGGHQETQYF. In DNA form, the CDR3 reads TGTGCCAGCAGTATCGAGGGGGGGCATCAAGAGACCCAGTACTTC.

The chain employs TRBV29-1 and TRBJ1-1; D ambiguous. V gave up 5 bases and J gave up 1 base, with 5 bases separating them. Germline V lookup: CDR1 SQVTM, CDR2 ANQGSEA. The CDR3 extends over 11 amino acids. The CDR3 region has the DNA TGCAGCGTTCGGGAGAACACTGAAGCTTTCTTT. It codes for CSVRENTEAFF.

This clone came up a few times. The gene calls are TRBV11-2 and TRBJ2-1; D uncertain. The CDR3 sequence is 15 residues long. CDR1 SGHAT and CDR2 FQNNGV come from the germline V gene. Between the trimmed V and J ends, which lost 1 base and 2 bases, there was a span of 9 bases. The CDR3 region has the DNA TGTGCCAGCAGCTTAGCGTTGAGCCCCTACAATGAGCAGTTCTTC. It encodes CASSLALSPYNEQFF.

This clone was seen just once. The chain recombines TRBV7-9 with TRBJ2-1, with 15 bases identical to TRBD2. Germline CDR1 SEHNR, CDR2 FQNEAQ (reference sequence). Trimming took 5 bases from V and 4 from J; bases not matched to a gene: 9. This CDR3 has 18 amino acids. The CDR3: CASSRTGLAGGTYNEQFF. CDR3 DNA sequence: TGTGCCAGCAGCAGGACAGGACTAGCGGGGGGGACATACAATGAGCAGTTCTTC.

This clone was seen a single time. The chain uses TRBV5-6 and TRBJ2-1; 14 nucleotides align to TRBD2. In germline, CDR1 is SGHDT, CDR2 YYEEEE. The CDR3 is 19 residues long. Trimming at V came to 3 bases and at J to 3 bases, leaving 11 bases not matched to a gene. CDR3 protein: CASSWGVGTSGRGYNEQFF. The CDR3 DNA is TGTGCCAGCAGCTGGGGGGTTGGGACTAGCGGGAGAGGCTACAATGAGCAGTTCTTC.

The chain is built from TRBV19 and TRBJ1-5; D remains unclear. The germline V gene encodes CDR1 LNHDA and CDR2 SQIVND (reference sequence). V gave up 7 bases and J gave up 3 bases, with 16 bases separating them. CDR3 size: 15 residues. The CDR3 nucleotides read TGTGCCAGTACCTATAGGCCAGGTCTCAATCAGCCCCAGCATTTT. Its translation is CASTYRPGLNQPQHF.

The V gene is TRBV19, the J gene TRBJ1-4; 8 bases map to TRBD1. After removal of 6 bases from V and 8 bases from J, the junction contained 8 bases not matched to a gene. Germline V gives CDR1 LNHDA, CDR2 SQIVND (reference sequence). The CDR3 extends over 14 amino acids. CDR3 bases: TGTGCCAGTAGAGCCCAGGGGGCAGGGGAAAAACTGTTTTTT. Residues: CASRAQGAGEKLFF.

Concerning this clone: Other DNA variants within this sample encode the same CDR3. V is TRBV24-1 and J is TRBJ2-2, with 9 bases fitting TRBD1. This CDR3 contains 14 residues. The V gene end was trimmed by 8 bases and the J gene end by 6 bases; junction bases not matched to a gene: 6. Germline CDR1 reads KGHDR; CDR2 reads SFDVKD. Here the CDR3 reads CATTDRGRAGELFF. The CDR3 nucleotides read TGTGCCACCACGGACAGGGGACGCGCCGGGGAGCTGTTTTTT.

V and J are TRBV19 and TRBJ1-2, with TRBD1 matching 7 bases. Germline V gene sequence: CDR1 LNHDA, CDR2 SQIVND (reference sequence). The ends lost 6 bases at V and 4 bases at J; junction bases unmatched: 8. This CDR3 is 14 amino acids long. The CDR3 coding sequence is TGTGCCAGTAGCTCCGGGACAGAACTCTATGGCTACACCTTC. Protein: CASSSGTELYGYTF.